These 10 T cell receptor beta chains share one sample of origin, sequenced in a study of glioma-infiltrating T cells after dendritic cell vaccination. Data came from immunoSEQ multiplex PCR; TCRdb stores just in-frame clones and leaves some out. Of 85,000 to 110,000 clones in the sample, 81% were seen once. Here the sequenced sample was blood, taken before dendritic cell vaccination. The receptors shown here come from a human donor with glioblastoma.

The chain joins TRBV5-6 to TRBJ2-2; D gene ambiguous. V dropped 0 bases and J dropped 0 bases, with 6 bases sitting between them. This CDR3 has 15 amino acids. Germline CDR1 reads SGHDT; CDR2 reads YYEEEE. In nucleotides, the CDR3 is TGTGCCAGCAGCTTGGGACTTGCGAACACCGGGGAGCTGTTTTTT. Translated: CASSLGLANTGELFF. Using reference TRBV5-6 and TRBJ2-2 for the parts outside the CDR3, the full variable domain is DAGVTQSPTHLIKTRGQQVTLRCSPKSGHDTVSWYQQALGQGPQFIFQYYEEEERQRGNFPDRFSGHQFPNYSSELNVNALLLGDSALYLCASSLGLANTGELFFGEGSRLTVL.

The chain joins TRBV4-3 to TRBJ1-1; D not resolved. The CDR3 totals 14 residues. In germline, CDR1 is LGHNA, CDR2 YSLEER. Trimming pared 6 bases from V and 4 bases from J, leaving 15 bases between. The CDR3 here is CASRSDGGSTEAFF. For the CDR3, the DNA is TGCGCCAGCAGGTCGGATGGAGGGTCCACTGAAGCTTTCTTT.

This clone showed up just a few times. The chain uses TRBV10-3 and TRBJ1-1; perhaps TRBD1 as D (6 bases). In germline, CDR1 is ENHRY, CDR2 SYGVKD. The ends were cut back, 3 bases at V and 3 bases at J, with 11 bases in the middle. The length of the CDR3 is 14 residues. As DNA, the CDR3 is TGTGCCATCAGTGAAAAACAGGGCGACACTGAAGCTTTCTTT. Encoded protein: CAISEKQGDTEAFF.

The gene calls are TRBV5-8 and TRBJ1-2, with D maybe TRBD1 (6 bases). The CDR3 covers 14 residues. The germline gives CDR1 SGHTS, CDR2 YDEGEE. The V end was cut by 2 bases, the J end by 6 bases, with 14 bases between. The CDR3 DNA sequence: TGTGCCAGCAGCTTTGACAGGTGGAGACATGGCTACACCTTC. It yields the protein CASSFDRWRHGYTF.

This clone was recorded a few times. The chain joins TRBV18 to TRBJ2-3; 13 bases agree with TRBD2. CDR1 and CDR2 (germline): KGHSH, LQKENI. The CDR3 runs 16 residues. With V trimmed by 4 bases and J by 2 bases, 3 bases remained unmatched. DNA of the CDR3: TGTGCCAGCTCACAGACTAGCGGGGGGATCACAGATACGCAGTATTTT. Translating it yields CASSQTSGGITDTQYF.

CDR3 nucleotide sequence: TGCGCCAGCAGCCCAGCGACCGGGACAGGGGCCTTCTATGGCTACACCTTC. This sequence encodes CASSPATGTGAFYGYTF. This chain uses TRBV4-3 with TRBJ1-2, with TRBD1 matching 10 bases. J lost 4 bases, V lost 4 bases, and 12 bases had no gene match. Germline V gene sequence: CDR1 LGHNA, CDR2 YSLEER. CDR3 length: 17 amino acids.

CDR3 sequence: CASSLRQGSYGYTF. The CDR3 coding sequence is TGCGCCAGCAGCCTAAGACAGGGCTCCTATGGCTACACCTTC. The rearrangement links TRBV5-1 to TRBJ1-2; 7 bases map to TRBD1. The J segment lost 4 bases and the V segment lost 4 bases, leaving 7 bases of the junction unmatched. CDR3 length: 14 amino acids. Germline V lookup: CDR1 SGHRS, CDR2 YFSETQ.

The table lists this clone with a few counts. The CDR3 is CASSAMGLPEGDTQYF. CDR3 DNA sequence: TGTGCCAGCAGTGCGATGGGACTACCCGAGGGAGATACGCAGTATTTT. The chain couples TRBV6-1 to TRBJ2-3; 7 bases fit TRBD2. Germline V gene lookup returns CDR1 MNHNS and CDR2 SASEGT. The ends lost 4 bases at V and 5 bases at J; junction bases unmatched: 12. The CDR3 extends over 16 amino acids.

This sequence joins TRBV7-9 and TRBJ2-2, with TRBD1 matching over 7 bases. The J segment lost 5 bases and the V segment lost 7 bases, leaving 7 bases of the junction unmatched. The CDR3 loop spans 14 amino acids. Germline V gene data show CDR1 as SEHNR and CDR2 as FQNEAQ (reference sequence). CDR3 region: CASTPGQSTGELFF. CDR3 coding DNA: TGTGCCAGCACCCCGGGACAGTCGACCGGGGAGCTGTTTTTT.

Written as DNA, the CDR3 is TGTGCCTGGAGTCCCCCGGACGGGAGGTCCTACGAGCAGTACTTC. The encoded protein is CAWSPPDGRSYEQYF. The gene calls are TRBV30 and TRBJ2-7, with 7 bases lining up with TRBD2. The CDR3 spans 15 residues. CDR1 is GTSNPN and CDR2 is SVGIG in the germline V gene (reference sequence). V lost 2 bases, J lost 1 base, and 8 bases stayed unmatched.